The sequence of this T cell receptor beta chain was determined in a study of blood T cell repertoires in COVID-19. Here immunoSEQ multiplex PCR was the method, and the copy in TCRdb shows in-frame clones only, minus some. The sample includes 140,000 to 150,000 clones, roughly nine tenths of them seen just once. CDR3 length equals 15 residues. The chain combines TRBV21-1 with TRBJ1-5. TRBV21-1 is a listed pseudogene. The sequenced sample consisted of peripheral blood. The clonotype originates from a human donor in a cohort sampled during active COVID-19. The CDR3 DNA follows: TGTGCCAGCAGCAAAGCGCTAACGGGGGGCCAGCCCCAGCATTTT. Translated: CASSKALTGGQPQHF.